The entry that follows covers one T cell receptor (beta chain) sequence. The sample belongs to a study of blood T cell repertoires in COVID-19. Looking at the study overall: In each case, the material was cDNA or gDNA derived from T cells, B-cell-depleted T cells, or PBMCs.

The CDR3 spans 16 residues. With V trimmed by 3 bases and J by 4 bases, 8 bases remained unmatched. Germline loops: CDR1 LNHDA, CDR2 SQIVND (reference sequence). Under the authors' procedure: Nucleated cell counts were estimated from reference gene primer amplification. Method: immunoSEQ multiplex PCR; TCRdb's copy keeps in-frame clones and lacks some. V and J calls plus clone size are reproduced from that table; the DNA served to infer D and trimming. The table includes about 150,000 clones, around 82% detected once. The rearrangement joins TRBV19 to TRBJ1-3, with TRBD1 matching over 8 bases. Sequenced material: peripheral blood. This clonotype was obtained from a woman between 45 and 60 years old with acute or convalescent COVID-19. CDR3 loop: CASSILTGASGNTIYF. In DNA form, the CDR3 reads TGTGCCAGTAGTATCCTGACAGGGGCCTCAGGAAACACCATATATTTT.